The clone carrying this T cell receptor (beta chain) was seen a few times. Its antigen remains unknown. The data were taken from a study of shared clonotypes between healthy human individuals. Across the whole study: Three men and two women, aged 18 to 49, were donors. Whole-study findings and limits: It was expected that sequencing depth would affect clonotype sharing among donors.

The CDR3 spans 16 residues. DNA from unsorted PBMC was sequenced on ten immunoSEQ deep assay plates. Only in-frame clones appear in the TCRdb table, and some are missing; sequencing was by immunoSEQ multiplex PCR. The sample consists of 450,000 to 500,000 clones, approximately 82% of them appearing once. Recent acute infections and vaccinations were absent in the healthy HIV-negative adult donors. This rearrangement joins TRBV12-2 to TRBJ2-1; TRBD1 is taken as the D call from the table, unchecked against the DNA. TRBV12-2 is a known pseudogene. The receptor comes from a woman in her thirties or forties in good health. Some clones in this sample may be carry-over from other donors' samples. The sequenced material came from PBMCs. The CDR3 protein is CASREAQGYRHNEQFF. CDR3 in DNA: TGTGCAAGTCGCGAGGCGCAGGGGTATCGTCACAATGAGCAGTTCTTC.